The 32 T cell receptor beta chains listed next were all sequenced from one sample in a study of human T cells and chemical hapten exposure. Time point defined: patch test 1, 2 weeks after DPC sensitization. The sample's treatment: therapeutic diphenylcyclopropenone sensitization with weekly scalp DPC. MiXCR, applied by TCRdb to the RACE reads, yields one record per CDR3 protein. This table has 300,000 to 350,000 distinct CDR3 sequences, around 7% appearing once. Sequencing used whole blood, obtained in connection with sensitization to the hapten diphenylcyclopropenone (DPC). These receptors were collected from a woman younger than 30 with alopecia areata. Some clones in this sample may be carry-over from other donors' samples.

The chain combines TRBV5-1 with TRBJ2-3; the D gene is possibly TRBD2 (5 bases). This CDR3 is built from 15 residues. V shed 6 bases and J shed 5 bases, with 19 bases lying between them. The germline CDR1 and CDR2 sequences are SGHRS and YFSETQ. The CDR3 DNA reads TGCGCCAGCATGTTAGAGGGTTTTGGAGGAGATACGCAGTATTTT. It translates to CASMLEGFGGDTQYF.

With regard to this clonotype: This could be a read error, since a much larger clone is one nucleotide away. It is likely a read error, because the conserved phenylalanine at the end of the CDR3 is missing. The chain recombines TRBV6-2 or TRBV6-3 with TRBJ2-2; D gene unclear. This CDR3 region has 14 residues. Per germline, CDR1 MNHEY and CDR2 SVGEGT. The ends were cut back, 2 bases at V and 4 bases at J, with 8 bases in the middle. In DNA form, the CDR3 reads TGTGCCAGCAGTTACGGTACAGCCACCGGGGAGCTGTTTTCT. Translating gives CASSYGTATGELFS.

This clonotype was counted only a few times. This chain uses TRBV12-3 or TRBV12-4 with TRBJ1-3, with D unresolved. The CDR3 is 14 amino acids. V was cut by 3 bases and J by 2 bases, with 8 bases left in between. The DNA for the CDR3 is TGTGCCAGCAGTTTCCTCAAGGCTGGAAACACCATATATTTT. Encoded protein: CASSFLKAGNTIYF.

This clonotype was observed many times. The chain carries TRBV4-3 and TRBJ1-2, with D uncertain. Per the germline V gene, CDR1 is LGHNA and CDR2 is YSLEER. The CDR3 runs to 15 residues. Trimming took 1 base from V and 2 from J, leaving 11 bases between them. CDR3 nucleotides: TGCGCCAGCAGCCAAGGGACCTCTGGGAACTATGGCTACACCTTC. Protein product: CASSQGTSGNYGYTF.

V gene TRBV4-1 combines with J gene TRBJ1-3; perhaps TRBD1 as D (5 bases). Germline CDR1 and CDR2: MGHRA and YSYEKL. V lost 0 bases to trimming and J lost 0 bases, with 12 bases between them. The CDR3 has 17 amino acids. The CDR3 coding sequence is TGCGCCAGCAGCCAAGATCGGGGACCCAGCTCTGGAAACACCATATATTTT. Its protein product is CASSQDRGPSSGNTIYF.

The J gene is TRBJ1-4, the V gene TRBV28; D gene ambiguous. CDR3 size: 14 residues. V lost 2 bases and J 4 bases, leaving 8 bases between the germline ends. The germline gives CDR1 MDHEN, CDR2 SYDVKM. The CDR3 DNA reads as TGTGCCAGCAGTTTAGACACCTATAATGAAAAACTGTTTTTT. This gives the protein CASSLDTYNEKLFF.

V and J are TRBV12-3 or TRBV12-4 and TRBJ2-7; D possibly corresponds to TRBD1 (5 bases). CDR3 length: 14 residues. V dropped 4 bases and J dropped 6 bases, with 16 bases sitting between them. This CDR3 is CASSWGAGYSEQYF. The CDR3 DNA reads as TGTGCCAGCAGTTGGGGCGCAGGGTACAGCGAGCAGTACTTC.

This clonotype was counted many times. J is TRBJ2-3 and V is TRBV20-1; D possibly corresponds to TRBD1 (6 bases). CDR1 is DFQATT and CDR2 is SNEGSKA in the germline V gene (reference sequence). The ends were cut back, 3 bases at V and 3 bases at J, with 16 bases in the middle. CDR3 length: 15 residues. The CDR3 is CSASGGTKVTDTQYF. CDR3 DNA sequence: TGCAGTGCTAGTGGGGGCACGAAGGTTACAGATACGCAGTATTTT.

This sequence joins TRBV20-1 and TRBJ2-3; the D gene is possibly TRBD2 (5 bases). Germline CDR1 DFQATT, CDR2 SNEGSKA (reference sequence). The CDR3 runs to 14 residues. Trimming removed 2 bases at V and 0 bases at J, with 9 bases between. The CDR3 nucleotides read TGCAGTGCTAGATTGAGCGGCAGCACAGATACGCAGTATTTT. This codes for CSARLSGSTDTQYF.

This clonotype occurred a few times. The chain uses TRBV27 and TRBJ2-1, with 9 bases lining up with TRBD1. Per the germline V gene, CDR1 is MNHEY and CDR2 is SMNVEV (reference sequence). The CDR3 is 16 amino acids. V dropped 3 bases and J dropped 5; count of bases not matched to a gene: 8. CDR3 residues: CASSFSRDRVNNEQFF. CDR3 bases: TGTGCCAGCAGTTTCTCCCGGGACAGGGTAAACAATGAGCAGTTCTTC.

This clonotype was picked up a small number of times. V gene TRBV7-6 combines with J gene TRBJ2-3; D remains ambiguous. CDR3 length equals 13 residues. Trimming shortened V by 0 bases and J by 5 bases, and 6 bases separated the two germline ends. Looked up from germline, CDR1 is SGHVS and CDR2 is FNYEAQ. CDR3 amino acids: CASSLALEDTQYF. CDR3 bases: TGTGCCAGCAGCTTAGCTTTGGAAGATACGCAGTATTTT.

This clonotype turned up a few times. The chain has TRBV19 and TRBJ2-1, with 12 bases lining up with TRBD2. The CDR3 consists of 18 residues. V shed 4 bases and J 4 bases; nucleotides not matched to a gene: 11. Germline-derived CDR1 and CDR2 are LNHDA and SQIVND (reference sequence). CDR3 nucleotide sequence: TGTGCCAGTAGTAACCAACATGGACTAGCGGGACCATACAATGAGCAGTTCTTC. This sequence encodes CASSNQHGLAGPYNEQFF. Supplemented by reference TRBV19 and TRBJ2-1, the full variable domain reads DGGITQSPKYLFRKEGQNVTLSCEQNLNHDAMYWYRQDPGQGLRLIYYSQIVNDFQKGDIAEGYSVSREKKESFPLTVTSAQKNPTAFYLCASSNQHGLAGPYNEQFFGPGTRLTVL.

This clonotype was counted between two and nine times. The chain uses TRBV12-3 or TRBV12-4 and TRBJ1-1; TRBD1 aligns across 9 bases. Trimming took 6 bases from V and 4 from J; bases not matched to a gene: 6. The CDR3 is 14 amino acids. The CDR3 nucleotides are TGTGCCAGCAGGGGACAGGGTGGAATCACTGAAGCTTTCTTT. This gives the protein CASRGQGGITEAFF.

This clonotype was seen ten or more times. The V call is TRBV6-2 or TRBV6-3, the J call TRBJ1-6; 8 bases match TRBD1. Trimming cost V 5 bases and J 3 bases; bases outside gene matches: 3. Germline CDR1 MNHEY, CDR2 SVGEGT. The CDR3 is 15 residues long. The DNA for the CDR3 is TGTGCCAGCAGTGAGACAGGGGACTATAATTCACCCCTCCACTTT. This translates into CASSETGDYNSPLHF.

The gene calls are TRBV3-1 and TRBJ1-1; D not certain. V dropped 4 bases and J dropped 4 bases, with 13 bases sitting between them. Germline CDR1 and CDR2: LGHDT and YNNKEL (reference sequence). CDR3 length: 14 residues. DNA for the CDR3: TGTGCCAGCAGCCGCCCCGGGAGCCCCACTGAAGCTTTCTTT. It codes for CASSRPGSPTEAFF.

At least ten counts were recorded for this clonotype. The chain uses TRBV27 and TRBJ2-5, with D maybe TRBD2 (6 bases). V was clipped by 2 bases and J by 5 bases, with 18 bases between them. Germline V gives CDR1 MNHEY, CDR2 SMNVEV (reference sequence). The CDR3 extends over 16 amino acids. The CDR3 here is CASSLVAASGGETQYF. The CDR3 region has the DNA TGTGCCAGCAGTTTAGTCGCGGCGTCAGGAGGGGAGACCCAGTACTTC.

The CDR3, as DNA: TGTGCCAGCAGAAAACAGGGGGCAACCCAGTACTTC. Translated, it gives CASRKQGATQYF. This chain uses TRBV27 with TRBJ2-5, with 9 nucleotides matching TRBD1. The germline gives CDR1 MNHEY, CDR2 SMNVEV (reference sequence). V lost 6 bases, J lost 8 bases, and 4 bases stayed unmatched. The length of the CDR3 is 12 residues.

The V and J genes are TRBV3-1 and TRBJ2-2, with D perhaps TRBD1 (6 bases). This CDR3 is 13 amino acids long. Per germline, CDR1 LGHDT and CDR2 YNNKEL (reference sequence). Trimming took 5 bases from V and 6 from J, leaving 10 bases between them. The CDR3 loop is CASSSTGSGELFF. The CDR3, as DNA: TGTGCCAGCAGCAGTACAGGGTCCGGGGAGCTGTTTTTT.

This clonotype has just a few counts. The V and J genes are TRBV6-5 and TRBJ2-5, with 14 bases aligning to TRBD2. The CDR3 spans 18 residues. V dropped 4 bases and J dropped 4; count of bases not matched to a gene: 11. Germline CDR1 MNHEY, CDR2 SVGAGI. CDR3 amino acids: CASSFTPRGLAGAETQYF. CDR3 nucleotides: TGTGCCAGCAGTTTCACCCCCCGGGGACTAGCGGGGGCAGAGACCCAGTACTTC.

This chain joins TRBV10-3 and TRBJ1-6, with D unresolved. V was trimmed by 10 bases and J by 4 bases, leaving 8 bases between them. The CDR3 is 12 amino acids. Germline lookup yields CDR1 ENHRY and CDR2 SYGVKD. This CDR3 reads CATQEYNSPLHF. DNA of the CDR3: TGTGCCACACAAGAGTATAATTCACCCCTCCACTTT.

This clonotype was seen only a few times. The gene calls are TRBV27 and TRBJ1-1; D gene ambiguous. V was cut by 3 bases and J by 5 bases, with 10 bases left in between. CDR3 length: 13 residues. Germline V gene lookup returns CDR1 MNHEY and CDR2 SMNVEV (reference sequence). The CDR3 loop reads CASSLRRWTEAFF. The CDR3 coding sequence is TGTGCCAGCAGTTTGCGGCGGTGGACTGAAGCTTTCTTT.

CDR3 sequence reads: CASSDGRTYGYEQYF. In DNA, the CDR3 is TGTGCCAGCAGTGACGGACGTACGTACGGTTACGAGCAGTACTTC. V gene TRBV2 combines with J gene TRBJ2-7; the D is unclear. The CDR3 extends over 15 amino acids. Germline values: CDR1 SNHLY, CDR2 FYNNEI. V was clipped by 3 bases and J by 4 bases, with 16 bases between them.

This clonotype has at least ten counts. The V and J genes are TRBV6-5 and TRBJ2-6; weak D call: TRBD1 (7 bases). The CDR3 is 16 residues long. CDR1 is MNHEY, CDR2 SVGAGI, per germline. V lost 4 bases and J lost 1, with 11 bases in between. The CDR3 DNA follows: TGTGCCAGCAGTTCCCAGGGGGGTTCTGGGGCCAACGTCCTGACTTTC. It is translated as CASSSQGGSGANVLTF.

This clonotype was counted at least ten times. The chain recombines TRBV6-5 with TRBJ1-5; no clear D gene. V lost 4 bases to trimming and J lost 9 bases, with 22 bases between them. Germline V lookup: CDR1 MNHEY, CDR2 SVGAGI. CDR3 size: 16 residues. The CDR3 sequence: CASSSLPGYLLAPQHF. The CDR3 nucleotides read TGTGCCAGCAGTTCCCTCCCGGGATATCTACTAGCGCCCCAGCATTTT.

The chain joins TRBV6-5 to TRBJ1-5, with TRBD1 as a possible D gene (5 bases). The CDR3 sequence is 15 residues long. The germline V gene has CDR1 MNHEY and CDR2 SVGAGI. Trimming removed 0 bases at V and 1 base at J, with 7 bases between. CDR3 sequence: CASSYSSGSNQPQHF. CDR3 in DNA: TGTGCCAGCAGTTACTCATCAGGGAGCAATCAGCCCCAGCATTTT.

This clonotype came up a few times. The rearrangement links TRBV7-9 to TRBJ2-2; no clear D gene. CDR3 length: 16 residues. Germline lookup yields CDR1 SEHNR and CDR2 FQNEAQ (reference sequence). V was pared by 7 bases and J by 2 bases, with 17 bases between. The CDR3, as DNA: TGTGCCAGCAACGTCGCGTTCCTCGGCAACACCGGGGAGCTGTTTTTT. Protein: CASNVAFLGNTGELFF.

Ten or more counts support this clonotype. The gene calls are TRBV6-2 or TRBV6-3 and TRBJ2-1; D unresolved. V was cut by 0 bases and J by 10 bases, with 4 bases left in between. CDR3 size: 11 residues. The germline CDR1 and CDR2 sequences are MNHEY and SVGEGT. CDR3 loop: CASSYSEEQFF. As DNA, the CDR3 is TGTGCCAGCAGTTACTCAGAGGAGCAGTTCTTC.

This clonotype was seen many times. The chain recombines TRBV7-6 with TRBJ2-2, with D possibly being TRBD1 or TRBD2 (5 bases each). The V and J ends lost 7 bases and 6 bases respectively, with 18 bases between them. The CDR3 consists of 15 residues. Germline CDR1 and CDR2: SGHVS and FNYEAQ. For the CDR3, the DNA is TGTGCCAGCACCTTTGGTCAGGGAGTGTCCGGGGAGCTGTTTTTT. Translated, it gives CASTFGQGVSGELFF.

This clonotype turned up a few times. V and J are TRBV11-1 and TRBJ2-3, with D maybe TRBD1 (6 bases). The ends were cut back, 5 bases at V and 1 base at J, with 13 bases in the middle. CDR1 is SGHAT, CDR2 FQDESV, per germline (reference sequence). The CDR3 sequence is 15 residues long. The CDR3 protein is CASSPTRQGTDTQYF. The CDR3 DNA reads TGTGCCAGCAGCCCCACCAGACAGGGCACAGATACGCAGTATTTT.

This clonotype was seen many times. The V call is TRBV6-6, the J call TRBJ2-4; D gene unclear. Per the germline V gene, CDR1 is MNHNY and CDR2 is SVGAGI (reference sequence). The CDR3 covers 11 residues. V shed 2 bases and J shed 8 bases, with 4 bases lying between them. The CDR3 loop reads CASSYGDIQYF. DNA of the CDR3: TGTGCCAGCAGTTACGGTGACATTCAGTACTTC.

The sample holds a few counts of this clonotype. This sequence joins TRBV5-1 and TRBJ1-2, with D uncertain. Deletions cut 4 bases from V and 1 base from J, with 11 bases between. The germline V gene has CDR1 SGHRS and CDR2 YFSETQ. This CDR3 contains 14 residues. The CDR3 DNA reads as TGCGCCAGCAGCCCCGGACTTGGTAACTATGGCTACACCTTC. Amino acids: CASSPGLGNYGYTF.

V gene TRBV29-1 combines with J gene TRBJ1-6; 10 nucleotides align to TRBD1. CDR1 is SQVTM, CDR2 ANQGSEA, per germline. Germline trimming cut 3 bases from V and 5 bases from J; bases unmatched to any gene: 4. The CDR3 extends over 15 amino acids. The CDR3 here is CSVETGGSDNSPLHF. In DNA form, the CDR3 reads TGCAGCGTTGAGACAGGGGGCAGCGATAATTCACCCCTCCACTTT.